The text below deals with one T cell receptor (beta chain). The antigen it recognizes is unknown. No base quality values were provided; no much bigger clone lies one nucleotide off. TCRbeta CDR3 regions were amplified from genomic DNA by means of the immunoSEQ Assay, a bias-controlled multiplex PCR. As for how the authors treated the data: Nucleated cell counts per sample were estimated from amplification of reference gene primers within the assay. Sequence reads were collapsed and filtered to measure the absolute abundance of every unique TCRbeta CDR3 rearrangement. For each sample, productive Simpson clonality was calculated as the square root of Simpson's diversity index across productive rearrangements. Sourced from immuneACCESS, this table was stored by TCRdb with only in-frame sequences that have V and J called. A share of the clones is absent; for the studies checked, an unresolved V gene accounts for under half, and the remainder has no known explanation. The V and J calls and clone size are taken from that table; D and trimming were inferred from the DNA. This sample holds approximately 110,000 clones; roughly 80% were observed only once. 18% of the sample belongs to the ten largest clones.

Whole blood was collected in K2EDTA tubes by collaborating institutions according to the institutions' own protocols. For TCRbeta analysis, collaborator samples were shipped as frozen whole blood, as isolated PBMCs, or as DNA extracted from either sample type. The data originate from a study of blood T cell repertoires in COVID-19 (dated by TCRdb to between 2020 and 2021). Looking at the study overall: Collaborator samples came from the United States, Italy and Spain and covered acute and convalescent phases of COVID-19. The material from the prospective study consisted of cDNA or gDNA derived from T cells, B-cell-depleted T cells, or PBMCs. Subjects who had been exposed to COVID-19, were actively infected with it, or had recovered from it provided the deeply sampled blood TCRbeta repertoires that made up the dataset. The repertoires were released in a freely available public database meant as a resource for research on the immune response to SARS-CoV-2. The samples were drawn from the first 160 participants of the ongoing ImmuneRACE study and from roughly 1,300 subjects provided by 6 global collaborators. Nearly every sample came with metadata listing a de-identified subject ID, COVID-19 status, age in years and sex. Where available, HLA class I and class II types were obtained from metadata supplied by the sample provider rather than from assay-based typing.

From the cysteine through the phenylalanine, the CDR3 covers 15 amino acids. Just CDR3 DNA is preserved here, 45 bases in frame from base 1. The germline V gene (reference sequence) gives CDR1 as MNHEY and CDR2 as SMNVEV. Cut back by 1 base and 2 bases, the V and J ends lie 10 bases apart. What the work shows at the level of the full study, not this receptor alone: The quantity of clinical and demographic metadata differed by source and by participant and was supplied without curation.

The clonotype originates from a woman aged 55-70 years with acute or convalescent COVID-19. The chain was built from TRBV27 and TRBJ2-3; TRBD1 could be the D gene, as 5 bases match. Sample: peripheral blood. The nucleotide sequence reads TGTGCCAGCAGTTTATTGGCAGGGATCACAGATACGCAGTATTTT. It translates to CASSLLAGITDTQYF.